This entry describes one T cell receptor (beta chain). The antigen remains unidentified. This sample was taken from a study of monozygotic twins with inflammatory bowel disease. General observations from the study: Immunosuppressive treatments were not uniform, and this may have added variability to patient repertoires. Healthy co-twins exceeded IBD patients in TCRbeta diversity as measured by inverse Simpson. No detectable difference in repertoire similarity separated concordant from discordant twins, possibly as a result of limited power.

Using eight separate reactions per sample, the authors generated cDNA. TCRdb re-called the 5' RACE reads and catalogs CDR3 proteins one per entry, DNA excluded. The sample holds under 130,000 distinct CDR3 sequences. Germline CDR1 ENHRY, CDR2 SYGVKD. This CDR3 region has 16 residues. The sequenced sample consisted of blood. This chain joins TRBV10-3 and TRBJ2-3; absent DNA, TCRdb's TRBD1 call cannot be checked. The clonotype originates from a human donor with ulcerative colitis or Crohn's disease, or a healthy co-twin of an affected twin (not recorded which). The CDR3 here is CAISESLAGGTDTQYF.